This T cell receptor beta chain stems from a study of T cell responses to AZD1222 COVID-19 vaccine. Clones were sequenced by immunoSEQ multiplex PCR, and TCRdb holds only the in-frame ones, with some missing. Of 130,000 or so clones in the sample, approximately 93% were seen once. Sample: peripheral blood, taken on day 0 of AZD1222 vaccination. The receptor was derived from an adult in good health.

The CDR3, as DNA: TGTGCCAGCAGTCCTCGACTAGCGGGAGAAGATACGCAGTATTTT. Protein product: CASSPRLAGEDTQYF. The chain recombines TRBV3-1 (or the pseudogene TRBV3-2) with TRBJ2-3; 12 bases fit TRBD2. V trimming: 6 bases; J trimming: 5 bases; junction bases outside the gene matches: 6. CDR1 is LGHDT and CDR2 is YNNKEL in the germline V gene (reference sequence). The CDR3 spans 15 residues.